There are a few counts of the clone carrying this T cell receptor beta chain. This entry comes from a study of blood T cell repertoires in COVID-19. The assay was immunoSEQ multiplex PCR, and TCRdb's table has in-frame clones only and misses some. The data show 300,000 to 350,000 clones, 80% to 90% seen once. Losses at the gene ends were 4 bases for V and 2 bases for J; bases not matched to a gene: 2. Germline loops: CDR1 SGHRS, CDR2 YFSETQ. The CDR3 is made up of 13 amino acids. The receptor was derived from a man in his thirties or forties who had recovered from COVID-19. The gene calls are TRBV5-1 and TRBJ1-2, with 7 bases matching TRBD1. Sequenced sample: PBMCs or T cells enriched from blood (not recorded which). CDR3 sequence reads: CASSVGQNYGYTF. The DNA of the CDR3 is TGCGCCAGCAGCGTGGGACAGAACTATGGCTACACCTTC.